Listed here are 14 T cell receptor beta chains from one sample, sequenced in a study of molecular identifiers for immune sequencing clone quantification. TCRdb re-called the PCR reads with MiXCR, one entry per CDR3 protein. The sample consists of about 18,000 distinct CDR3 sequences, about a fifth of them appearing once. What was sequenced was naive CD8+ T cells from blood, with Jurkat cell RNA spiked in. Subset meaning: FACS-sorted CD8+CD4-CCR7+CD45RA+ naive T cells. Every receptor here comes from a human donor in good health. Some libraries in this study had Jurkat cell RNA spiked in.

CDR3 sequence (DNA): TGTGCCAGCAGCGTACCGGGACAGGGAGGCCCTGCAAGTCTAGATACGCAGTATTTT. This codes for CASSVPGQGGPASLDTQYF. This chain links TRBV9 with TRBJ2-3, with 9 positions matching TRBD1. The CDR3 is made up of 19 amino acids. The ends lost 1 base at V and 5 bases at J; junction bases unmatched: 17. CDR1 is SGDLS, CDR2 YYNGEE, per germline.

This clonotype is medium-sized (0.01 to 0.1%). V gene TRBV9 combines with J gene TRBJ1-2, with D hard to call. CDR1 is SGDLS and CDR2 is YYNGEE in the germline V gene. This CDR3 comprises 12 residues. The V gene lost 0 bases and the J gene lost 4 bases, with 4 bases spanning the gap. For the CDR3, the DNA is TGTGCCAGCAGCGTAGGCAGCTATGGCTACACCTTC. It codes for CASSVGSYGYTF.

In its sample, this clonotype was seen many times. This sequence joins TRBV28 and TRBJ2-7; D possibly corresponds to TRBD2 (6 bases). Germline CDR1 and CDR2: MDHEN and SYDVKM. This CDR3 has 14 amino acids. V was cut by 5 bases and J by 3 bases, with 14 bases left in between. For the CDR3, the DNA is TGTGCCAGCAGTCCCTTCGGGGGAGTCTACGAGCAGTACTTC. Protein: CASSPFGGVYEQYF.

On this clonotype: The junction departs from germline at one end; a sequencing error may be responsible. The chain combines TRBV7-6 with TRBJ2-2; tentatively, D is TRBD2 (5 bases). From germline, CDR1 is SGHVS and CDR2 FNYEAQ. The CDR3 has 15 residues. The CDR3 DNA is TGTGCCAGCAGCTTTTCCCGTAGCGACGCCGGGGAGCCGTTTTTT. This translates into CASSFSRSDAGEPFF.

This clonotype was picked up many times. The V and J genes are TRBV13 and TRBJ1-3; D uncertain. Germline V CDR1 and CDR2: PRHDT, FYEKMQ (reference sequence). CDR3 length: 16 amino acids. Deletions cut 3 bases from V and 0 bases from J, with 12 bases between. CDR3 nucleotide sequence: TGTGCCAGCAGCTTCTCCTCTGCCAACTCTGGAAACACCATATATTTT. It encodes CASSFSSANSGNTIYF. The whole variable domain, filled in from reference TRBV13 and TRBJ1-3, reads AAGVIQSPRHLIKEKRETATLKCYPIPRHDTVYWYQQGPGQDPQFLISFYEKMQSDKGSIPDRFSAQQFSDYHSELNMSSLELGDSALYFCASSFSSANSGNTIYFGEGSWLTVV.

On this clonotype itself: It may be a read error: a sequence one base away is much more abundant. The chain recombines TRBV10-3 with TRBJ1-2; D is ambiguous. Germline values: CDR1 ENHRY, CDR2 SYGVKD. The length of the CDR3 is 14 residues. The CDR3 sequence is CAVSENVEVVGYTF. The CDR3 nucleotides read TGTGCCGTCAGTGAGAATGTGGAAGTGGTAGGCTACACCTTC.

Remarks on this clonotype: One base away lies a much larger clone, so this may be a sequencing read error. The genes are TRBV4-2 and TRBJ1-4; D gene uncertain. The germline gives CDR1 LGHNA, CDR2 YNFKEQ. The CDR3 is 14 amino acids. Here the CDR3 reads CVSSQDEVNEKLFF. The CDR3 DNA is TGTGTCAGCAGCCAAGACGAGGTTAATGAAAAACTGTTTTTT.

A single count supports this clonotype. DNA for the CDR3: TGTGCCAGCAGTGTCAAGGGTAAGCCCTACGAGCAGTACTTC. Its translation: CASSVKGKPYEQYF. The rearrangement links TRBV2 to TRBJ2-7; D unresolved. Trimming stripped 4 bases from V and 2 bases from J, with 12 bases between. The CDR3 extends over 14 amino acids. The germline V gene encodes CDR1 SNHLY and CDR2 FYNNEI.

As regards this clonotype: A much bigger clone sits one base away, suggesting this may be a read error. The J gene is TRBJ2-3, the V gene TRBV28, with D perhaps TRBD2 (5 bases). The V and J ends lost 6 bases and 4 bases respectively, with 8 bases between them. The CDR3 sequence is 12 residues long. In germline, CDR1 is MDHEN, CDR2 SYDVKM. This CDR3 is CASRIAPDTQYF. The CDR3 DNA is TGTGCCAGCAGGATAGCGCCAGATACGCAGTATTTT.

This clonotype occurred a few times. J is TRBJ2-5 and V is TRBV7-2, with D perhaps matching TRBD2 (7 bases). This CDR3 is 13 amino acids long. In germline, CDR1 is SGHTA, CDR2 FQGNSA. V gave up 5 bases and J gave up 4 bases, with 11 bases separating them. The CDR3 reads CASSRGGGETQYF. CDR3 DNA sequence: TGTGCCAGCAGCAGAGGGGGGGGAGAGACCCAGTACTTC. Variable domain in full (rest from reference TRBV7-2 and TRBJ2-5): GAGVSQSPSNKVTEKGKDVELRCDPISGHTALYWYRQSLGQGLEFLIYFQGNSAPDKSGLPSDRFSAERTGGSVSTLTIQRTQQEDSAVYLCASSRGGGETQYFGPGTRLLVL.

The CDR3 here is CASSQYSGSTDTQYF. The CDR3 coding sequence is TGTGCCAGCAGCCAATACAGCGGGAGCACAGATACGCAGTATTTT. The J gene is TRBJ2-3, the V gene TRBV7-8; a possible D gene is TRBD2 (6 bases). The CDR3 has 15 amino acids. Between the trimmed V and J ends, which lost 5 bases and 0 bases, there was a span of 12 bases. The germline gives CDR1 SGHVS, CDR2 FQNEAQ.

This clonotype has more than one count but fewer than ten. CDR3 amino acids: CASSLREGAYNTQYF. CDR3 nucleotides: TGTGCCAGCAGCTTACGGGAGGGCGCTTATAATACGCAGTATTTT. The gene calls are TRBV7-9 and TRBJ2-3, with 8 nucleotides matching TRBD2. The CDR3 is 15 residues long. CDR1 SEHNR and CDR2 FQNEAQ come from the germline V gene (reference sequence). V dropped 2 bases and J dropped 7; count of bases not matched to a gene: 8. The full variable domain, its missing parts supplied by reference TRBV7-9 and TRBJ2-3, is DTGVSQNPRHKITKRGQNVTFRCDPISEHNRLYWYRQTLGQGPEFLTYFQNEAQLEKSRLLSDRFSAERPKGSFSTLEIQRTEQGDSAMYLCASSLREGAYNTQYFGPGTRLTVL.

About this clonotype: This may arise from a read error, as a much more abundant clone is one base away. The chain couples TRBV5-5 to TRBJ2-5; D gene uncertain. The CDR3 contains 11 residues. Germline V gene sequence: CDR1 SGHKS, CDR2 YYEKEE (reference sequence). The chain's CDR3 is CAGSTPGTQYF. The CDR3 DNA reads as TGTGCCGGCAGCACGCCCGGGACCCAGTACTTC.

The chain has TRBV28 and TRBJ2-1, with 12 bases matching TRBD2. Per germline, CDR1 MDHEN and CDR2 SYDVKM. The CDR3 consists of 15 residues. V gave up 5 bases and J gave up 8 bases; unmatched junction bases: 7. The CDR3, as DNA: TGTGCCAGCAGTCGTCTAGCGGGAGGGCCCGATGAGCAGTTCTTC. Translation: CASSRLAGGPDEQFF.